This T cell receptor (beta chain) was captured by sequencing in a study of control samples from healthy donors and cancer patients. Using immunoSEQ multiplex PCR, the repertoire was profiled, and TCRdb retains in-frame clones only, with some absent. Of 15,000 or so clones listed, roughly 93% were seen once; the top ten hold approximately 14%. The CDR3 sequence is 16 residues long. Unmatched junction bases numbered 10, after V lost 1 base and J lost 5 bases. Germline loops: CDR1 MNHNS, CDR2 SASEGT. This chain links TRBV6-1 with TRBJ1-1; 7 bases agree with TRBD1. Source material: PBMCs. This clonotype originated in an elderly man with lung cancer. CDR3 protein: CASSEGPGDSATEAFF. The DNA for the CDR3 is TGTGCCAGCAGTGAAGGCCCAGGGGACAGTGCTACTGAAGCTTTCTTT.